The 26 T cell receptor beta chains reported below all come from one sample, sequenced in a study of glioma-infiltrating T cells after dendritic cell vaccination. Only in-frame clones appear in the TCRdb table, and some are missing; sequencing was by immunoSEQ multiplex PCR. The sample yields around 62,000 clones, 82% seen once. Material: blood, obtained before dendritic cell vaccination. Source of these receptors: a human donor with glioblastoma.

This clone was seen only a few times. This rearrangement joins TRBV6-4 to TRBJ2-2; possibly TRBD1 for D (6 bases). The CDR3 loop spans 14 amino acids. Trimming cost V 11 bases and J 5 bases, with 18 bases left between them. In germline, CDR1 is MRHNA, CDR2 SNTAGT. CDR3 in amino acids: CAGRTVRGTGELFF. The CDR3 nucleotides read TGTGCCGGAAGAACCGTCAGGGGTACCGGGGAGCTGTTTTTT.

The chain is built from TRBV30 and TRBJ2-7; TRBD2 matches 8 bases. The V gene end was trimmed by 4 bases and the J gene end by 2 bases; junction bases not matched to a gene: 7. The germline V gene encodes CDR1 GTSNPN and CDR2 SVGIG (reference sequence). The CDR3 loop spans 14 amino acids. The CDR3 protein is CAWTPGGGPYEQYF. In DNA form, the CDR3 reads TGTGCCTGGACCCCCGGCGGGGGGCCCTACGAGCAGTACTTC.

V gene TRBV5-1 combines with J gene TRBJ2-1; D unclear. This CDR3 comprises 14 residues. CDR1 is SGHRS, CDR2 YFSETQ, per germline. V was clipped by 6 bases and J by 6 bases, with 16 bases between them. The CDR3 loop reads CASMSGVLSNEQFF. In nucleotides, the CDR3 is TGCGCCAGCATGTCCGGAGTCTTATCCAATGAGCAGTTCTTC. Complete variable domain (other parts from reference TRBV5-1 and TRBJ2-1): KAGVTQTPRYLIKTRGQQVTLSCSPISGHRSVSWYQQTPGQGLQFLFEYFSETQRNKGNFPGRFSGRQFSNSRSEMNVSTLELGDSALYLCASMSGVLSNEQFFGPGTRLTVL.

This chain joins TRBV5-1 and TRBJ2-6; D unclear. This CDR3 is 16 amino acids long. In germline, CDR1 is SGHRS, CDR2 YFSETQ. Deletions cut 0 bases from V and 2 bases from J, with 9 bases between. CDR3 protein: CASSLVSTAGANVLTF. For the CDR3, the DNA is TGCGCCAGCAGCTTGGTATCCACAGCTGGGGCCAACGTCCTGACTTTC.

The rearrangement uses TRBV5-1 and TRBJ2-7; TRBD2 matches 11 bases. The germline gives CDR1 SGHRS, CDR2 YFSETQ. The CDR3 extends over 15 amino acids. The trim removed 4 bases at V and 6 bases at J, leaving 9 bases unmatched. CDR3 in amino acids: CASSPRASGGFEQYF. The CDR3 DNA sequence: TGCGCCAGCAGCCCCAGGGCTAGCGGGGGGTTCGAGCAGTACTTC.

The chain has TRBV7-2 and TRBJ1-2; 7 positions agree with TRBD1. In germline, CDR1 is SGHTA, CDR2 FQGNSA. Trimming cost V 5 bases and J 0 bases; bases outside gene matches: 6. The CDR3 extends over 15 amino acids. CDR3 DNA: TGTGCCAGCAGCCCCGGGACAGCATCTAACTATGGCTACACCTTC. This codes for CASSPGTASNYGYTF.

V and J are TRBV30 and TRBJ1-1; 8 positions match TRBD1. Losses at the gene ends were 0 bases for V and 3 bases for J; bases not matched to a gene: 9. Germline assignment: CDR1 GTSNPN and CDR2 SVGIG (reference sequence). The CDR3 totals 16 residues. In nucleotides, the CDR3 is TGTGCCTGGAGTGTCCACTCGACAGGGGCGTACACTGAAGCTTTCTTT. It specifies CAWSVHSTGAYTEAFF.

The chain combines TRBV5-6 with TRBJ1-1; D uncertain. CDR3 size: 15 residues. Germline values: CDR1 SGHDT, CDR2 YYEEEE. V dropped 1 base and J dropped 2 bases, with 12 bases sitting between them. In DNA, the CDR3 is TGTGCCAGCAGCTTGATCGTACGGGGTAACACTGAAGCTTTCTTT. Translated, it gives CASSLIVRGNTEAFF.

This chain links TRBV2 with TRBJ1-6; 10 bases are a match to TRBD1. The CDR3 runs to 14 residues. Trimming removed 6 bases from V and 9 bases from J; junction bases left unmatched: 5. Germline-derived CDR1 and CDR2 are SNHLY and FYNNEI. The CDR3 loop is CASSSGQGISPLHF. The CDR3 DNA sequence: TGTGCCAGCAGCTCGGGACAGGGGATTTCACCCCTCCACTTT.

The genes are TRBV5-1 and TRBJ1-4, with 7 nucleotides matching TRBD1. Germline V gene data show CDR1 as SGHRS and CDR2 as YFSETQ. The length of the CDR3 is 14 residues. After removal of 4 bases from V and 5 bases from J, the junction contained 5 bases not matched to a gene. The CDR3 DNA reads as TGCGCCAGCAGCGAGACAGGGCGGAATGAAAAACTGTTTTTT. It codes for CASSETGRNEKLFF.

This rearrangement joins TRBV28 to TRBJ1-2, with a weak D call TRBD1 (5 bases). CDR3 length equals 13 residues. Trimming removed 1 base at V and 8 bases at J, with 11 bases between. Looked up from germline, CDR1 is MDHEN and CDR2 is SYDVKM. The CDR3 DNA reads TGTGCCAGCAGTTTATACGGGTGGGGCGGCTACACCTTC. Residues: CASSLYGWGGYTF.

The CDR3 region is CASSQDRGSGNSPLHF. For the CDR3, the DNA is TGTGCCAGCAGCCAAGACAGGGGATCCGGCAATTCACCCCTCCACTTT. The genes are TRBV4-2 and TRBJ1-6, with D possibly TRBD1 on 6 matching bases. Germline V CDR1 and CDR2: LGHNA, YNFKEQ. This CDR3 spans 16 amino acids. The germline V and J ends were trimmed by 0 bases and 7 bases, with 13 bases remaining between them.

The chain carries TRBV5-5 and TRBJ1-1, with D uncertain. The CDR3 runs 14 residues. Trimming left V 2 bases short and J 6 bases short, with 14 bases between. The germline gives CDR1 SGHKS, CDR2 YYEKEE (reference sequence). DNA for the CDR3: TGTGCCAGCAGCTTCGGACTGACCGACGCTGAAGCTTTCTTT. Translating gives CASSFGLTDAEAFF.

Only a few counts were recorded for this clone. The chain is built from TRBV6-1 and TRBJ2-5; 10 bases fit TRBD2. The CDR3 totals 15 residues. CDR1 is MNHNS and CDR2 is SASEGT in the germline V gene. V trimming: 6 bases; J trimming: 3 bases; junction bases outside the gene matches: 7. The CDR3 DNA reads TGTGCCAGCAGCAGAGCGGGGGGGCCGGAAGAGACCCAGTACTTC. The encoded protein is CASSRAGGPEETQYF.

The genes are TRBV4-1 and TRBJ1-1, with D unclear. The CDR3 has 13 amino acids. Germline V CDR1 and CDR2: MGHRA, YSYEKL. The germline V and J ends were trimmed by 0 bases and 5 bases, with 7 bases remaining between them. CDR3 sequence (DNA): TGCGCCAGCAGCCAAGATACGGGGACTGAAGCTTTCTTT. Protein product: CASSQDTGTEAFF.

V gene TRBV5-1 combines with J gene TRBJ1-3; TRBD1 is a possible D gene (6 bases). Between the trimmed V and J ends, which lost 2 bases and 0 bases, there was a span of 9 bases. This CDR3 region has 15 residues. The germline V gene encodes CDR1 SGHRS and CDR2 YFSETQ. The CDR3 DNA follows: TGCGCCAGCAGCTTCGACAGGAGCTCTGGAAACACCATATATTTT. This translates into CASSFDRSSGNTIYF.

The gene calls are TRBV11-2 and TRBJ1-2, with D perhaps matching TRBD1 (5 bases). V lost 1 base to trimming and J lost 4 bases, with 13 bases between them. The CDR3 has 15 residues. Germline assignment: CDR1 SGHAT and CDR2 FQNNGV. CDR3 coding DNA: TGTGCCAGCAGCTTAGTCCCTGACAGAAGCTATGGCTACACCTTC. It yields the protein CASSLVPDRSYGYTF.

The chain is built from TRBV7-6 and TRBJ2-3; 9 nucleotides agree with TRBD2. Unmatched junction bases numbered 9, after V lost 0 bases and J lost 2 bases. The CDR3 spans 18 residues. Germline CDR1 reads SGHVS; CDR2 reads FNYEAQ. DNA of the CDR3: TGTGCCAGCAGCTTAGCAGTGGCTAGCGGGGCGTTCACAGATACGCAGTATTTT. Protein sequence: CASSLAVASGAFTDTQYF.

The gene calls are TRBV28 and TRBJ1-2, with 8 bases fitting TRBD1. Per germline, CDR1 MDHEN and CDR2 SYDVKM. The CDR3 length is 14 residues. Germline trimming cut 8 bases from V and 2 bases from J; bases unmatched to any gene: 7. DNA of the CDR3: TGTGCCAGCGAGACTGCAGGGGGCAACTATGGCTACACCTTC. Its protein product is CASETAGGNYGYTF.

The chain links TRBV5-4 to TRBJ2-3; a possible D gene is TRBD2 (7 bases). The CDR3 is 15 amino acids. Trimming cost V 0 bases and J 4 bases, with 12 bases left between them. Looked up from germline, CDR1 is SGHNT and CDR2 is YYREEE (reference sequence). For the CDR3, the DNA is TGTGCCAGCAGCTTGGTGGGGGGGGCCGCAGATACGCAGTATTTT. This sequence encodes CASSLVGGAADTQYF.

The chain carries TRBV4-1 and TRBJ2-3; 9 bases match TRBD2. This CDR3 has 16 amino acids. Germline loops: CDR1 MGHRA, CDR2 YSYEKL. V was clipped by 1 base and J by 2 bases; unmatched bases: 4. The CDR3 sequence: CASSQVAGAATDTQYF. CDR3 nucleotide sequence: TGCGCCAGCAGCCAAGTAGCGGGGGCCGCCACAGATACGCAGTATTTT.

The V and J genes are TRBV10-2 and TRBJ2-5; 10 nucleotides line up with TRBD2. The closer fit of TRBJ2-7 to the DNA end suggests the J call may be wrong. Germline values: CDR1 WSHSY, CDR2 SAAADI. This CDR3 has 14 amino acids. For the CDR3, the DNA is TGCGCCAGCAGCGGAGCGGGGGGGCCGGGCGAGCAGTACTTC. Residues: CASSGAGGPGEQYF.

This clone was observed a few times. The chain employs TRBV5-1 and TRBJ2-1; D gene uncertain. Germline V lookup: CDR1 SGHRS, CDR2 YFSETQ. This CDR3 region has 14 residues. V dropped 0 bases and J dropped 0 bases, with 4 bases sitting between them. The CDR3 here is CASSLVSSYNEQFF. For the CDR3, the DNA is TGCGCCAGCAGCTTGGTGAGCTCCTACAATGAGCAGTTCTTC.

The chain uses TRBV7-9 and TRBJ2-2; D possibly corresponds to TRBD2 (5 bases). This CDR3 region has 14 residues. Germline values: CDR1 SEHNR, CDR2 FQNEAQ (reference sequence). Trimming stripped 1 base from V and 7 bases from J, with 10 bases between. CDR3 sequence: CASSLEVDFGELFF. The CDR3 nucleotides read TGTGCCAGCAGCTTAGAGGTGGACTTCGGGGAGCTGTTTTTT.

The chain employs TRBV28 and TRBJ1-1; 7 bases are a match to TRBD1. From germline, CDR1 is MDHEN and CDR2 SYDVKM. With V trimmed by 7 bases and J by 5 bases, 10 bases remained unmatched. The CDR3 covers 14 residues. This CDR3 is CASKSTGWRTEAFF. The CDR3 region has the DNA TGTGCCAGCAAATCGACAGGGTGGCGTACTGAAGCTTTCTTT.

V and J are TRBV19 and TRBJ2-3, with 12 positions matching TRBD1. Trimming at V came to 6 bases and at J to 1 base, leaving 5 bases not matched to a gene. Germline V gene data show CDR1 as LNHDA and CDR2 as SQIVND (reference sequence). The CDR3 sequence is 16 residues long. CDR3 residues: CASRSRDRGRTDTQYF. CDR3 coding DNA: TGTGCCAGTAGGTCCCGGGACAGGGGGCGCACAGATACGCAGTATTTT.